A selection of T cell receptor beta chains follows, all from one sample in a study of blood T cell repertoires in COVID-19. Method: immunoSEQ multiplex PCR; TCRdb's copy keeps in-frame clones and lacks some. The sample holds under 200,000 clones, about 81% seen once. Sequenced sample: peripheral blood. The receptors originated from a man between 25 and 39 years old with active or convalescent COVID-19. The CDR3 runs from the conserved cysteine through the conserved F or W. Fields, in order: clone size, J gene, V gene, CDR3 protein. Size tells how often a clone was seen (once, few, many) or the class of an expanded clone, and some rows leave it out.

clone size: .; J gene: TRBJ2-3; V gene: TRBV18; CDR3 protein: CASYGRLATDTQYF
clone size: .; J gene: TRBJ2-3; V gene: TRBV7-9; CDR3 protein: CASRGDESPDTQYF
clone size: .; J gene: TRBJ1-5; V gene: TRBV19; CDR3 protein: CASTNLLVGVKQPQHF
clone size: .; J gene: TRBJ1-6; V gene: TRBV9; CDR3 protein: CASSVGERSNSPLHF
clone size: few; J gene: TRBJ2-5; V gene: TRBV19; CDR3 protein: CASSPTTGEETQYF
clone size: .; J gene: TRBJ1-2; V gene: TRBV12-3/TRBV12-4; CDR3 protein: CASSLDRNYGYTF
clone size: once; J gene: TRBJ1-6; V gene: TRBV6-5; CDR3 protein: CASTQGTNSPLHF
clone size: .; J gene: TRBJ2-1; V gene: TRBV27; CDR3 protein: CASSARAGPAYNEQFF
clone size: once; J gene: TRBJ1-3; V gene: TRBV10-1; CDR3 protein: CASSEYRANTIYF
clone size: .; J gene: TRBJ2-5; V gene: TRBV5-1; CDR3 protein: CASSLGPGQGLYQETQYF
clone size: .; J gene: TRBJ2-3; V gene: TRBV28; CDR3 protein: CATLDYDVTQYF
clone size: .; J gene: TRBJ1-2; V gene: TRBV11-3; CDR3 protein: CASSLTRLGDQPYGYTF
clone size: .; J gene: TRBJ2-2; V gene: TRBV19; CDR3 protein: CASRAPGQLNTGELFF
clone size: .; J gene: TRBJ2-6; V gene: TRBV18; CDR3 protein: CASSPTEGANVLTF
clone size: once; J gene: TRBJ2-1; V gene: TRBV6-5; CDR3 protein: CASSYGAGAANEQFF
clone size: .; J gene: TRBJ2-7; V gene: TRBV27; CDR3 protein: CASSSLPDYLYEQYF
clone size: .; J gene: TRBJ2-7; V gene: TRBV30; CDR3 protein: CAAYGGSSYEQYF
clone size: .; J gene: TRBJ1-4; V gene: TRBV29-1; CDR3 protein: CSVDGGANEKLFF
clone size: .; J gene: TRBJ2-1; V gene: TRBV5-1; CDR3 protein: CASSALAGHRFLSYNEQFF
clone size: once; J gene: TRBJ2-7; V gene: TRBV24-1; CDR3 protein: CATSDPLGPDRITVHEQYF
clone size: .; J gene: TRBJ1-1; V gene: TRBV30; CDR3 protein: CAWSGGVGTEAFF
clone size: .; J gene: TRBJ2-3; V gene: TRBV24-1; CDR3 protein: CATCTTSTDTQYF
clone size: .; J gene: TRBJ1-1; V gene: TRBV7-9; CDR3 protein: CASSFLRPEQTEAFF
clone size: .; J gene: TRBJ2-7; V gene: TRBV19; CDR3 protein: CASRMRQADSYEQYF
clone size: .; J gene: TRBJ2-7; V gene: TRBV18; CDR3 protein: CASSPGSTSTYEQYF
clone size: .; J gene: TRBJ1-3; V gene: TRBV5-1; CDR3 protein: CASSLLGAGGNTIYF
clone size: .; J gene: TRBJ1-2; V gene: TRBV16; CDR3 protein: CASSPGLTLARLANYGYTF
clone size: .; J gene: TRBJ2-5; V gene: TRBV4-1; CDR3 protein: CASSQDSLAETQYF